This TCR beta chain comes out of a study of Ad26.COV2.S vaccination and SARS-CoV-2 variants. Study-wide points: Reportedly, after vaccination the spike-specific CD8+ and CD4+ T cell responses displayed substantial breadth.

The method was immunoSEQ multiplex PCR; TCRdb's version includes in-frame clones alone and lacks a portion of them. The data show about 350,000 clones, roughly 91% seen once. V dropped 0 bases and J dropped 4 bases, with 11 bases sitting between them. This CDR3 comprises 14 residues. Germline CDR1 SGHRS, CDR2 YFSETQ. For this clone: Its antigen is currently unknown.

Treatment of the sample: roughly 19 received Ad26.COV2.S at low or high dose, single or two shots; about five received placebo; per-sample allocation not given. Collection of the samples took place on day 63 after the first injection of vaccine or placebo. Material: peripheral blood, obtained in a trial of Ad26.COV2.S vaccine versus placebo. This TCR was sampled from a person aged 18-60 years who received the Ad26.COV2.S COVID-19 vaccine or a placebo. This chain joins TRBV5-1 and TRBJ2-7, with D tentatively TRBD1 (5 bases). CDR3 nucleotide sequence: TGCGCCAGCAGCTTGGAGTCAGGGTCTTACGAGCAGTACTTC. It translates to CASSLESGSYEQYF.